One sample yielded the 28 T cell receptor beta chains listed below, sequenced in a study of vaccination and CD4 T cells after COVID-19. An Oncomine TCR Beta short-read assay was used to sequence the DNA from cultured CD4+ T cells. TCRdb ran MiXCR on the PCR reads and lists one entry per CDR3 protein. This repertoire shows around 15,000 distinct CDR3 sequences, 53% found once; its top ten account for approximately 4.4%. Their cognate antigens are unknown. Specified treatment: roughly 10-day PBMC culture with coronavirus spike peptide pools or control peptides (ViraFEST assay). The source was CD4+ T cells from blood, cultured in vitro, collected before SARS-CoV-2 vaccination. The receptors originated from a human donor who had recovered from COVID-19.

The V gene is TRBV5-1, the J gene TRBJ1-1; no reliable D call. The CDR3 has 13 amino acids. V dropped 6 bases and J dropped 6 bases, with 15 bases sitting between them. Germline lookup yields CDR1 SGHRS and CDR2 YFSETQ. The CDR3 is CASNAELGSEAFF. DNA for the CDR3: TGCGCCAGCAACGCGGAATTGGGTTCTGAAGCTTTCTTT.

Written as DNA, the CDR3 is TGTGCCAGCAGTTACTCGGGAAGAGGGACAGGGGCAAGTGGGGCTGAAGCTTTCTTT. It is translated as CASSYSGRGTGASGAEAFF. This rearrangement joins TRBV6-5 to TRBJ1-1; 10 bases fit TRBD1. Trimming took 0 bases from V and 6 from J; bases not matched to a gene: 16. Germline V gene sequence: CDR1 MNHEY, CDR2 SVGAGI. The length of the CDR3 is 19 residues.

V is TRBV19 and J is TRBJ1-5; weak D call: TRBD1 (5 bases). Per germline, CDR1 LNHDA and CDR2 SQIVND (reference sequence). CDR3 size: 18 residues. Trimming cost V 5 bases and J 2 bases, with 22 bases left between them. The CDR3 nucleotides read TGTGCCAGTAGTTTGTGGGGCGACGCTGATGGTGGCAATCAGCCCCAGCATTTT. Its protein is CASSLWGDADGGNQPQHF. The full variable domain, completed using reference TRBV19 and TRBJ1-5, is DGGITQSPKYLFRKEGQNVTLSCEQNLNHDAMYWYRQDPGQGLRLIYYSQIVNDFQKGDIAEGYSVSREKKESFPLTVTSAQKNPTAFYLCASSLWGDADGGNQPQHFGDGTRLSIL.

The chain carries TRBV7-9 and TRBJ1-1; 7 bases are shared with TRBD1. The CDR3 contains 14 residues. CDR1 SEHNR and CDR2 FQNEAQ come from the germline V gene (reference sequence). The trim removed 3 bases at V and 1 base at J, leaving 2 bases unmatched. The CDR3 DNA follows: TGTGCCAGCAGCTTGGGACAGCCGAACACTGAAGCTTTCTTT. Translated, it gives CASSLGQPNTEAFF.

The gene calls are TRBV7-2 and TRBJ2-6, with D hard to call. Trimming removed 1 base at V and 3 bases at J, with 13 bases between. The CDR3 loop spans 17 amino acids. CDR1 and CDR2 from the germline V gene are SGHTA and FQGNSA. CDR3 amino acids: CASSLERTGVGANVLTF. The CDR3 coding sequence is TGTGCCAGCAGCTTAGAGCGTACTGGGGTTGGGGCCAACGTCCTGACTTTC.

This chain connects TRBV6-1 to TRBJ2-2; TRBD1 aligns across 7 bases. Per the germline V gene, CDR1 is MNHNS and CDR2 is SASEGT. CDR3 size: 15 residues. With V trimmed by 6 bases and J by 2 bases, 6 bases remained unmatched. CDR3 protein: CASSPGTVNTGELFF. CDR3 nucleotides: TGTGCCAGCAGCCCCGGGACAGTAAACACCGGGGAGCTGTTTTTT.

Only a few counts were recorded for this clonotype. The chain combines TRBV6-1 with TRBJ2-3, with D maybe TRBD1 (6 bases). The CDR3 covers 14 residues. V lost 5 bases and J lost 2, with 11 bases in between. The germline gives CDR1 MNHNS, CDR2 SASEGT. In DNA form, the CDR3 reads TGTGCCAGCAGTCTGGACAGTTCCACAGATACGCAGTATTTT. Its translation is CASSLDSSTDTQYF.

J is TRBJ1-1 and V is TRBV12-3 or TRBV12-4; TRBD1 aligns across 7 bases. V was clipped by 3 bases and J by 4 bases; unmatched bases: 5. The CDR3 spans 14 residues. The CDR3 loop is CASSLQGDITEAFF. CDR3 nucleotide sequence: TGTGCCAGCAGTTTGCAGGGGGACATCACTGAAGCTTTCTTT.

The chain couples TRBV5-5 to TRBJ2-7; 7 positions match TRBD2. From germline, CDR1 is SGHKS and CDR2 YYEKEE (reference sequence). The CDR3 is 15 amino acids. The V and J ends lost 4 bases and 1 base, in that order; junction bases with no gene match: 8. The chain's CDR3 is CASSQTSLSSYEQYF. The CDR3 DNA is TGTGCCAGCAGCCAGACTAGCCTCTCTTCCTACGAGCAGTACTTC.

The genes are TRBV19 and TRBJ1-1; 7 bases match TRBD1. Germline loops: CDR1 LNHDA, CDR2 SQIVND (reference sequence). The CDR3 spans 14 residues. Losses at the gene ends were 6 bases for V and 5 bases for J; bases not matched to a gene: 9. CDR3: CASSRQGGWTEAFF. As DNA, the CDR3 is TGTGCCAGTAGCCGACAGGGTGGTTGGACTGAAGCTTTCTTT.

V usage is TRBV2 and J usage is TRBJ1-1; TRBD1 aligns across 8 bases. The CDR3 is 12 residues long. Unmatched junction bases numbered 4, after V lost 6 bases and J lost 7 bases. Per the germline V gene, CDR1 is SNHLY and CDR2 is FYNNEI. As DNA, the CDR3 is TGTGCCAGCAGGGTAGGACAGGGTGAAGCTTTCTTT. Translating it yields CASRVGQGEAFF.

V is TRBV15 and J is TRBJ1-4; the D is unclear. The length of the CDR3 is 14 residues. CDR1 and CDR2 from the germline V gene are LNHNV and YYDKDF (reference sequence). V dropped 3 bases and J dropped 7 bases, with 12 bases sitting between them. The CDR3 sequence: CATSSRTGSEKLFF. The CDR3, as DNA: TGTGCCACCAGCAGCAGGACGGGGAGTGAAAAACTGTTTTTT. Full variable domain (missing parts from reference TRBV15 and TRBJ1-4): DAMVIQNPRYQVTQFGKPVTLSCSQTLNHNVMYWYQQKSSQAPKLLFHYYDKDFNNEADTPDNFQSRRPNTSFCFLDIRSPGLGDTAMYLCATSSRTGSEKLFFGSGTQLSVL.

The rearrangement uses TRBV25-1 and TRBJ2-7, with 11 bases fitting TRBD1. The length of the CDR3 is 15 residues. Germline V gene data show CDR1 as MGHDK and CDR2 as SYGVNS. V was clipped by 5 bases and J by 4 bases; unmatched bases: 7. The CDR3 protein is CASSQRDRGRYEQYF. The CDR3 nucleotides read TGTGCCAGCAGTCAACGGGACAGGGGGAGGTACGAGCAGTACTTC.

The chain joins TRBV7-2 to TRBJ2-7, with D tentatively TRBD1 (6 bases). The length of the CDR3 is 14 residues. The germline gives CDR1 SGHTA, CDR2 FQGNSA. Trimming removed 5 bases from V and 4 bases from J, with 15 bases in between. This CDR3 reads CASSKMGQMYEQYF. CDR3 sequence (DNA): TGTGCCAGCAGCAAGATGGGACAAATGTACGAGCAGTACTTC.

This clonotype was counted only a few times. This chain uses TRBV15 with TRBJ2-1; 9 nucleotides agree with TRBD1. V trimming: 5 bases; J trimming: 11 bases; junction bases outside the gene matches: 13. Germline V CDR1 and CDR2: LNHNV, YYDKDF (reference sequence). The CDR3 runs to 15 residues. CDR3: CATSVGSGGQGKQFF. In DNA form, the CDR3 reads TGTGCCACCAGCGTTGGTAGTGGTGGACAGGGGAAGCAGTTCTTC.

The chain joins TRBV6-1 to TRBJ2-2; 7 nucleotides match TRBD1. This CDR3 has 15 amino acids. CDR1 MNHNS and CDR2 SASEGT come from the germline V gene. Losses at the gene ends were 7 bases for V and 0 bases for J; bases not matched to a gene: 5. The CDR3 region is CASTRDRPNTGELFF. CDR3 nucleotide sequence: TGTGCCAGCACCCGGGACAGACCGAACACCGGGGAGCTGTTTTTT.

The chain carries TRBV30 and TRBJ1-2; D gene unclear. V was cut by 5 bases and J by 0 bases, with 13 bases left in between. This CDR3 is 14 amino acids long. CDR1 is GTSNPN and CDR2 is SVGIG in the germline V gene (reference sequence). The CDR3 here is CAWGRGRANYGYTF. CDR3 sequence (DNA): TGTGCCTGGGGCCGCGGACGGGCTAACTATGGCTACACCTTC.

This clonotype was seen a handful of times. CDR3 DNA: TGTGCCATCAGCCCGGGACAGAGCTACGAGCAGTACTTC. This gives the protein CAISPGQSYEQYF. This rearrangement joins TRBV10-3 to TRBJ2-7; 7 bases align to TRBD1. The trim removed 6 bases at V and 3 bases at J, leaving 5 bases unmatched. The length of the CDR3 is 13 residues. Germline assignment: CDR1 ENHRY and CDR2 SYGVKD.

This sequence joins TRBV6-5 and TRBJ2-2; a possible D gene is TRBD1 (6 bases). CDR3 length: 16 residues. V shed 2 bases and J shed 6 bases, with 16 bases lying between them. CDR1 and CDR2 from the germline V gene are MNHEY and SVGAGI. The CDR3 DNA reads as TGTGCCAGCAGTTACGCGAGGTTACAGGGAGCCGGGGAGCTGTTTTTT. Protein product: CASSYARLQGAGELFF.

The chain couples TRBV7-7 to TRBJ2-1; no firm D call. V dropped 1 base and J dropped 2 bases, with 9 bases sitting between them. From germline, CDR1 is SSHAT and CDR2 FNYEAQ (reference sequence). The CDR3 runs to 15 residues. The CDR3, as DNA: TGTGCCAGCAGCTTAGATCGGGTGACCTACAATGAGCAGTTCTTC. The encoded protein is CASSLDRVTYNEQFF. The variable domain in full, with the rest retrieved from reference TRBV7-7 and TRBJ2-1, is GAGVSQSPRYKVTKRGQDVTLRCDPISSHATLYWYQQALGQGPEFLTYFNYEAQPDKSGLPSDRFSAERPEGSISTLTIQRTEQRDSAMYRCASSLDRVTYNEQFFGPGTRLTVL.

The chain uses TRBV19 and TRBJ1-1; the match to TRBD1 covers 8 bases. Germline values: CDR1 LNHDA, CDR2 SQIVND (reference sequence). The CDR3 has 13 amino acids. V dropped 10 bases and J dropped 5; count of bases not matched to a gene: 9. CDR3 coding DNA: TGTGCCACCCACCGACAGGGGTCGACTGAAGCTTTCTTT. Translated, it gives CATHRQGSTEAFF. The whole variable domain, filled in from reference TRBV19 and TRBJ1-1, reads DGGITQSPKYLFRKEGQNVTLSCEQNLNHDAMYWYRQDPGQGLRLIYYSQIVNDFQKGDIAEGYSVSREKKESFPLTVTSAQKNPTAFYLCATHRQGSTEAFFGQGTRLTVV.

This chain uses TRBV11-3 with TRBJ2-3; 7 bases align to TRBD2. V lost 3 bases, J lost 2 bases, and 2 bases stayed unmatched. The CDR3 sequence is 14 residues long. The V gene's germline CDR1 is SGHNT and CDR2 YENEEA. The CDR3 DNA is TGTGCCAGCAGCTTTGGGACTACCACAGATACGCAGTATTTT. It is translated as CASSFGTTTDTQYF.

V gene TRBV7-2 combines with J gene TRBJ2-2, with D perhaps matching TRBD1 (5 bases). This CDR3 spans 14 amino acids. Germline CDR1 reads SGHTA; CDR2 reads FQGNSA. Between the trimmed V and J ends, which lost 3 bases and 4 bases, there was a span of 9 bases. CDR3 coding DNA: TGTGCCAGCAGCTTCCGACAGATCACCGGGGAGCTGTTTTTT. Its translation: CASSFRQITGELFF. The full variable domain, its missing parts supplied by reference TRBV7-2 and TRBJ2-2, is GAGVSQSPSNKVTEKGKDVELRCDPISGHTALYWYRQSLGQGLEFLIYFQGNSAPDKSGLPSDRFSAERTGGSVSTLTIQRTQQEDSAVYLCASSFRQITGELFFGEGSRLTVL.

The rearrangement links TRBV20-1 to TRBJ1-1; a weak D match, TRBD1 (6 bases). V was shortened by 3 bases and J by 5 bases, with 10 bases between the two germline ends. The CDR3 is 12 amino acids. Germline V lookup: CDR1 DFQATT, CDR2 SNEGSKA (reference sequence). CDR3: CSARAGETEAFF. DNA of the CDR3: TGCAGTGCTAGGGCAGGGGAGACTGAAGCTTTCTTT.

V gene TRBV6-1 combines with J gene TRBJ1-4; TRBD1 might be the D (5 bases). CDR1 and CDR2 from the germline V gene are MNHNS and SASEGT. The CDR3 runs to 14 residues. Trimming stripped 6 bases from V and 0 bases from J, with 8 bases between. CDR3 in DNA: TGTGCCAGCAGCGGGGCCTCAACTAATGAAAAACTGTTTTTT. As protein: CASSGASTNEKLFF.

The CDR3 loop is CASSYDRGTSGANVLTF. The CDR3 bases are TGTGCCAGCAGTTACGACAGGGGGACTTCGGGGGCCAACGTCCTGACTTTC. The rearrangement joins TRBV6-5 to TRBJ2-6; 9 bases align to TRBD1. The V gene end was trimmed by 2 bases and the J gene end by 4 bases; junction bases not matched to a gene: 6. The germline V gene has CDR1 MNHEY and CDR2 SVGAGI. CDR3 length: 17 amino acids.

To note about this clonotype: One junction end disagrees with the germline gene, perhaps due to a read error. This chain joins TRBV29-1 and TRBJ2-3; 8 nucleotides line up with TRBD2. Looked up from germline, CDR1 is SQVTM and CDR2 is ANQGSEA. CDR3 size: 14 residues. The CDR3 nucleotides read TGCAGCTTTGACGGTAGCGGGGGCACAGATACGCAGTATTTT. Protein: CSFDGSGGTDTQYF.

The J gene is TRBJ1-5, the V gene TRBV2; D is unclear. V lost 3 bases and J lost 0, with 9 bases in between. Looked up from germline, CDR1 is SNHLY and CDR2 is FYNNEI. The CDR3 loop spans 15 amino acids. CDR3 amino acids: CASSEVVGSNQPQHF. The CDR3 DNA reads TGTGCCAGCAGTGAGGTAGTAGGTAGCAATCAGCCCCAGCATTTT.